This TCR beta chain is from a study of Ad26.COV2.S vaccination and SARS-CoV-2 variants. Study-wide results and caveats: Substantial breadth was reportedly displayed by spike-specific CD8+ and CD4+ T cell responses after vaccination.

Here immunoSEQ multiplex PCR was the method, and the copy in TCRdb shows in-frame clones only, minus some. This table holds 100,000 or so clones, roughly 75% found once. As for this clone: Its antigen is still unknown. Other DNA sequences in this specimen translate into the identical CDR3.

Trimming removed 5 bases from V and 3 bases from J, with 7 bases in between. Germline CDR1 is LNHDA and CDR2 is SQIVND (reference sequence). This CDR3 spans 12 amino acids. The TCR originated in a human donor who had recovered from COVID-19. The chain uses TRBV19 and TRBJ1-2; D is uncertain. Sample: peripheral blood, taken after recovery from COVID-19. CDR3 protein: CASSPADYGYTF. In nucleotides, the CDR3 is TGTGCCAGTAGTCCGGCAGACTATGGCTACACCTTC.